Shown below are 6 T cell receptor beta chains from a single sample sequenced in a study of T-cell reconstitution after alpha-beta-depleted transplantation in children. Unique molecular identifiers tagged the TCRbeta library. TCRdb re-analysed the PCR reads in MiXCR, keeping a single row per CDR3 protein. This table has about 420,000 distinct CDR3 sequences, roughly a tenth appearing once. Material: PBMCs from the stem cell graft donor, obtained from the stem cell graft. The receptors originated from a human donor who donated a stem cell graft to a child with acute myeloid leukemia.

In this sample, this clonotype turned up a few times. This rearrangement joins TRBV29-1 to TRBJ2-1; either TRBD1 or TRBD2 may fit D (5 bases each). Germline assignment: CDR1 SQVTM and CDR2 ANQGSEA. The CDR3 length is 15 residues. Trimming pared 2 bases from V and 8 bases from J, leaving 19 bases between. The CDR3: CSVERTAGLGDEQFF. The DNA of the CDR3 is TGCAGCGTTGAAAGAACCGCTGGGTTGGGGGATGAGCAGTTCTTC.

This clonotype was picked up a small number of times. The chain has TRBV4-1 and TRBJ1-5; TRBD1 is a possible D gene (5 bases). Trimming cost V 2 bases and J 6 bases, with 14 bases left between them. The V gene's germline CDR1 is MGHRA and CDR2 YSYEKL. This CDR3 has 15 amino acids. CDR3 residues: CASSQLSGYGQPQHF. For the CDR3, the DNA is TGCGCCAGCAGCCAACTTTCAGGGTATGGTCAGCCCCAGCATTTT.

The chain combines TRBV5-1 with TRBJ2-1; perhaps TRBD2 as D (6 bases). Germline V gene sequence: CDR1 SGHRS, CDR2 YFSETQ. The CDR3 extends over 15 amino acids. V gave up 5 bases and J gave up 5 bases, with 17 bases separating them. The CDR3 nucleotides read TGCGCCAGCAGTACCAGGTGGGGGGTCAACAATGAGCAGTTCTTC. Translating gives CASSTRWGVNNEQFF.

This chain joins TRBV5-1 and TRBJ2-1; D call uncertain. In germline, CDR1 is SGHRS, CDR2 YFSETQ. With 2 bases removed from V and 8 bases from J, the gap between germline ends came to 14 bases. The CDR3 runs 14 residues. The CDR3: CASSLKTGNHEQFF. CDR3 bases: TGCGCCAGCAGCTTAAAGACCGGTAACCATGAGCAGTTCTTC.

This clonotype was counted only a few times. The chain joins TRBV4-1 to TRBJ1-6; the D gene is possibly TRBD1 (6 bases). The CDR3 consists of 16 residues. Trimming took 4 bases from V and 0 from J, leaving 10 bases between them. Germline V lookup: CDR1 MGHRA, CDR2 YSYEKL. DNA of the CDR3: TGCGCCAGCAGCCTGGACAGTCTCTCCTATAATTCACCCCTCCACTTT. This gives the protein CASSLDSLSYNSPLHF.

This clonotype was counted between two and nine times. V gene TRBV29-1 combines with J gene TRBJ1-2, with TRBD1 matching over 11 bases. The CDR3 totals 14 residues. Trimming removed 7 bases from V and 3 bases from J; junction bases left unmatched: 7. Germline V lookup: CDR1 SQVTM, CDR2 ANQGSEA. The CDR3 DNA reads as TGCAGCGCCGGGACAGGGGGAACCTACTATGGCTACACCTTC. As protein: CSAGTGGTYYGYTF.